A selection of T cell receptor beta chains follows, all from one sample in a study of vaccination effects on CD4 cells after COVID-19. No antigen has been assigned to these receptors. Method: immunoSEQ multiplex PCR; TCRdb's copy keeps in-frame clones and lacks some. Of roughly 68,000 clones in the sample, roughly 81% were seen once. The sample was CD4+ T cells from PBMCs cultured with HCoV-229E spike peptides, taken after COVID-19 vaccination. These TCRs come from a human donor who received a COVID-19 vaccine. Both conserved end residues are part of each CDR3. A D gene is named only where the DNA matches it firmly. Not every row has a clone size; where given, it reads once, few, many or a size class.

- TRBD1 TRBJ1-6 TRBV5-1 CASSSGTANSPLHF
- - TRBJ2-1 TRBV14 CASSQALRTDNEQFF
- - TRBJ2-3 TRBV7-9 CASSYPTEELGTDTQYF
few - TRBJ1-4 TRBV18 CASSLLVGDEELFF
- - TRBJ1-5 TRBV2 CASSEHLVNQPQHF
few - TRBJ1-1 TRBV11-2 CASARLNTEAFF
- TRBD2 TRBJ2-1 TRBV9 CASSVGGGTYNEQFF
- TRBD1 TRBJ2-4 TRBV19 CASSIDLTGGTKNIQYF
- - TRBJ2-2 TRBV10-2 CASSLTHGTGELFF
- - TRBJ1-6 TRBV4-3 CASSQDPGPYNSPLHF
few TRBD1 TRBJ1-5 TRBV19 CASSTPTGVLNQPQHF
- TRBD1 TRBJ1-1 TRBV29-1 CSVIPGGAGTEAFF
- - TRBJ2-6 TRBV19 CASSTPRVAGFGSGANVLTF
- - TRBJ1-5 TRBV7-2 CASSSRQDNQPQHF
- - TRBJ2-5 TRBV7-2 CASSLGVGSRAQYF
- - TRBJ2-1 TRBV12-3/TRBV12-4 CASSITARGEQFF
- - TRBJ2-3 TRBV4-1 CASSPRGPSTDTQYF
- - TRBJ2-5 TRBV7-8 CASSPRGAALKETQYF
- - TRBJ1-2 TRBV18 CASSPQGITNYGYTF
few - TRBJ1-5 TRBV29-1 CSVGTDSNQPQHF
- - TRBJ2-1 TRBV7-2 CASSQGLAYGSYNEQFF
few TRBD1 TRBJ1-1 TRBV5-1 CASSLDGTGGLGAFF
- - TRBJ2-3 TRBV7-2 CASSLDGRAFTDTQYF
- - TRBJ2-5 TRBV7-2 CASSLRLQETQYF
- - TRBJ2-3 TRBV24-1 CATSEKGHTDTQYF
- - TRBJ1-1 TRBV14 CASSLTQNTEAFF
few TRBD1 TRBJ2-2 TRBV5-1 CASMGSTGVTGELFF
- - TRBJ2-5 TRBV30 CAWSLGQLQETQYF
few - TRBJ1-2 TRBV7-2 CASSSRDGHGYTF
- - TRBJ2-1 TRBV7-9 CASSKRLLVGEDEQFF
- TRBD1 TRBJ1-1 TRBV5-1 CASSEQGSMNTEAFF